Sequencing of this T cell receptor (beta chain) was carried out in a study of OX40 agonist ivuxolimab in advanced cancers. Looking at the study overall: The costimulatory receptor OX40 (CD134) was targeted by ivuxolimab, a fully human IgG2 agonistic monoclonal antibody. Patients were allowed to have had prior anti-PD-1, anti-PD-L1 or anti-CTLA-4 therapy, and approximately 40% of the dose-escalation patients had previously received checkpoint inhibitors. Partial responses were achieved by three dose-escalation patients, of whom one had hepatocellular carcinoma and two had cutaneous melanoma. Intravenous ivuxolimab was administered to patients every 2 weeks at six dose levels: 0.01, 0.1, 0.3, 1.5, 3 and 10 mg/kg. The paper describes the monotherapy dose-escalation part (N ≈ 52 patients) of the phase I trial of ivuxolimab. In the dose-escalation cohort, 82.7% of patients were male, and the mean age was around 60 years with a range of roughly 23 to 79. Peripheral TCRbeta sequencing was intended to test whether TCR sequence diversity was altered and clonal T-cell expansion was caused by ivuxolimab. Of the 52 patients in dose escalation, some 20 had hepatocellular carcinoma, some 15 had melanoma, 9 had renal cell carcinoma and 9 had head and neck cancer.

CDR1 and CDR2 were assigned from the germline V gene as SGHTA and FQGNSA. Measured from the cysteine to the phenylalanine, the CDR3 is 16 residues long. The kept DNA is CDR3 alone, 48 bases in frame from the first base. V was cut back by 1 base and J by 4 bases, leaving a gap of 16 bases between them. Details on this clone: The antigen this receptor binds is unknown. There are no base qualities to consult, and no much larger clone falls within one base.

For sequencing of the TCRbeta CDR3 region, genomic DNA was extracted from the sorted cells. The immunoSEQ Assay was used for sequencing of TCRbeta CDR3 regions. TCRdb retrieved this table from immuneACCESS and kept in-frame rearrangements only. Not all clones are present; in checked studies, unresolved V genes account for under half, and no reason is known for the remainder. This sample gives some 99,000 clones in total; about 80% of them show up just once. The ten largest clones capture about 1.5% of the sample. Patients with a history of autoimmune disease or receiving systemic immunosuppression were excluded from the trial. Peripheral blood for TCR sequencing was collected from all dose cohorts at baseline, on cycle 4 day 1, and on cycle 7 day 1. The samples were drawn from a first-in-human, open-label, multicenter phase I dose-escalation trial of ivuxolimab. The trial enrolled adults with locally advanced or metastatic head and neck squamous cell, hepatocellular, melanoma or renal cell carcinoma. CD4+ and CD8+ T cells were sorted separately from peripheral blood before TCR sequencing.

Findings and caveats that apply to the study as a whole: In the 0.1-3.0 mg/kg groups, partial responders were among the patients with the lowest normalized peripheral clonal expansion, particularly in CD8+ T cells. After ivuxolimab, CD8+ T cells had more expanded clones than CD4+ T cells on average. Low levels of normalized T-cell clonal expansion were also seen in some nonresponding patients. At doses from 0.1 to 3.0 mg/kg, clonal expansion was seen in both CD4+ and CD8+ blood T cells between baseline and week 6. The antigen specificity of the clonally expanded peripheral T cells was not determined.

The receptor was isolated from an adult with an advanced solid tumor such as melanoma, head and neck, liver or kidney cancer. The chain employs TRBV7-2 and TRBJ2-5; the D gene is possibly TRBD1 or TRBD2, with 6 bases matching each. The sequencing here drew on CD4+ or CD8+ T cells sorted from blood, taken in a trial of the OX40 agonist ivuxolimab. The DNA sequence reads TGTGCCAGCAGCTTAGGGTCGGGGGCGCGGGGAGAGACCCAGTACTTC. It translates to CASSLGSGARGETQYF.